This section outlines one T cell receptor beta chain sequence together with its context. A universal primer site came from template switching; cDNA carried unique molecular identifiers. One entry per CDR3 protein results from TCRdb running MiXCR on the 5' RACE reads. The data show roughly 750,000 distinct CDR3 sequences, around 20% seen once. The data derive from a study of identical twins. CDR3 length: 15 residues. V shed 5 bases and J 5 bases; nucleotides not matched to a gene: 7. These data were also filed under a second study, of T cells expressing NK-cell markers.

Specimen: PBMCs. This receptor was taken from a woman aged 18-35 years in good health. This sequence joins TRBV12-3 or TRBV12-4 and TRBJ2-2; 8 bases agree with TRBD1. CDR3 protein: CASSGWTGRTGELFF. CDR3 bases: TGTGCCAGCAGTGGATGGACAGGGCGGACCGGGGAGCTGTTTTTT.